This T cell receptor (beta chain) was observed in a study of tumor and adjacent non-tumor tissue in lung cancer. In the study overall: Histology: 12 adenocarcinoma, a couple of squamous cell carcinoma, 1 small cell lung cancer. Aged roughly 31 to 80 years, patients included nine to ten men and a few women with stage I to III disease. Study-level points and caveats: Tumor tissue had significantly higher TCR diversity than normal lung. Normal lung showed higher cumulative top 100 clone frequency than tumor.

This clonotype has a count of ten or more. Antigen specificity is unknown. No cell sorting was done before RNA was extracted from the tissue. From germline, CDR1 is SQVTM and CDR2 ANQGSEA. This CDR3 has 16 residues. The V segment lost 4 bases and the J segment 0 bases; nucleotides outside the gene matches: 9. A modified ARM-PCR protocol with three rounds of nested PCR amplified TCRbeta. TCRdb ran MiXCR on the multiplex PCR reads and lists one entry per CDR3 protein. The data hold 220,000 or so distinct CDR3 sequences, with 71% observed a single time. The rearrangement links TRBV29-1 to TRBJ2-4; 7 bases align to TRBD1. The specimen was lung tumor tissue. The sequence was obtained from a man between 60 and 70 years old with non-small cell lung cancer. The CDR3 bases are TGCAGCGTTGGGAAAGGGGGCCGGCTAGCCAAAAACATTCAGTACTTC. Amino acid sequence: CSVGKGGRLAKNIQYF.